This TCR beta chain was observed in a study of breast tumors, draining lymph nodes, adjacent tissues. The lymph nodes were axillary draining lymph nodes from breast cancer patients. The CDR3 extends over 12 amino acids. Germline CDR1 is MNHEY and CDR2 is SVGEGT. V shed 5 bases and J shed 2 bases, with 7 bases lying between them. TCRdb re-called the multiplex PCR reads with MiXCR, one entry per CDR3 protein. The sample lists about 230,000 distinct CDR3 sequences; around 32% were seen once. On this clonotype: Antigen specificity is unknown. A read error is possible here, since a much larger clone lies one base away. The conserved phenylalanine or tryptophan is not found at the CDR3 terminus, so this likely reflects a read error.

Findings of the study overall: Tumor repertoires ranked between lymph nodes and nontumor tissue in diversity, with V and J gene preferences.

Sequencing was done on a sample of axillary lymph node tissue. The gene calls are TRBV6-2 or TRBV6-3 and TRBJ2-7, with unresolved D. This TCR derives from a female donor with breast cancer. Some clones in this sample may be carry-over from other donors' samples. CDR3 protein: CASSPATYEQYL. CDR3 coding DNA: TGTGCCAGCAGTCCGGCCACCTACGAGCAGTACCTC.